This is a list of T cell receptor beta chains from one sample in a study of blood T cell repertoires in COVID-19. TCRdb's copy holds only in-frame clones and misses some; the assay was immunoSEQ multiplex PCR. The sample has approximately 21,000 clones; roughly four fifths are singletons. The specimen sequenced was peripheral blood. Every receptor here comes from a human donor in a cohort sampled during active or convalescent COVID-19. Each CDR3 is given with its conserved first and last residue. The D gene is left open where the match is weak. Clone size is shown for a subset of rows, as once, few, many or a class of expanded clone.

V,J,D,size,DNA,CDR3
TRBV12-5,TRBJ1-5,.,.,TGTGCTAGTGGTCCTACCCCAACTCCGAGATACAATCAGCCCCAGCATTTT,CASGPTPTPRYNQPQHF
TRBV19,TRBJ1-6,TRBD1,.,TGTGCCAGTAGTTCCGGGACAGCCTATAATTCACCCCTCCACTTT,CASSSGTAYNSPLHF
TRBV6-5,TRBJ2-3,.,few,TGTGCCAGCAGTTACCGGACAGCCCAAGATACGCAGTATTTT,CASSYRTAQDTQYF
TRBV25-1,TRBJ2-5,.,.,TGTGCCAGCAGTGAATCAAAGGAGGGGGAGACCCAGTACTTC,CASSESKEGETQYF
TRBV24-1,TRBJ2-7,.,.,TGTGCCACCAGCCAGGGGACCTACGAGCAGTACTTC,CATSQGTYEQYF
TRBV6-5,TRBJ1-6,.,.,TGTGCCAGCAGAGACATGAATCTGGGTTCACCCCTCCACTTT,CASRDMNLGSPLHF
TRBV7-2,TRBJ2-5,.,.,TGTGCCAGCAGCCCCTTCCAAGAGACCCAGTACTTC,CASSPFQETQYF
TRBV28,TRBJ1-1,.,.,TGTGCCAGCAGTTTAGTACGGGGAAACACTGAAGCTTTCTTT,CASSLVRGNTEAFF
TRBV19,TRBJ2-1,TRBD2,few,TGTGCCAGTAGGACTAGCGGGAGCTACAATGAGCAGTTCTTC,CASRTSGSYNEQFF
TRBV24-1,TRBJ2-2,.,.,TGTGCCACCAGTGCAGAGAACACCGGGGAGCTGTTTTTT,CATSAENTGELFF
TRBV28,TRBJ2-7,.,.,TGTGCCACCTCAGTAAGTGGCCTTCGGGACAAACTTGGTTACGAGCAGTACTTC,CATSVSGLRDKLGYEQYF
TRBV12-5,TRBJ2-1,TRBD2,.,TGTGCTAGTGGTCCCCCCGGGCTAGCGGGGGGCCCGGGAATCTACAATGAGCAGTTCTTC,CASGPPGLAGGPGIYNEQFF
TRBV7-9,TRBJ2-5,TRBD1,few,TGTGCCAGCAGCTTAGGACAGGGTGATGAGACCCAGTACTTC,CASSLGQGDETQYF
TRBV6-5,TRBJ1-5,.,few,TGTGCCAGCAATACAGGGATAAGCAATCAGCCCCAGCATTTT,CASNTGISNQPQHF
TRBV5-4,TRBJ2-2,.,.,TGTGCCAGCAGCTACGGCACCGGGGAGCTGTTTTTT,CASSYGTGELFF
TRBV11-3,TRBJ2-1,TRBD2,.,TGTGCCAGCAGCTTAGCGGGGACTAGCGGGGGCGTGGACAATGAGCAGTTCTTC,CASSLAGTSGGVDNEQFF
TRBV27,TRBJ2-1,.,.,TGTGCCAGTTCAGGGGTGGGCAATGAGCAGTTCTTC,CASSGVGNEQFF
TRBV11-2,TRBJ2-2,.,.,TGTGCCAGCAGCTTGGGGAGGGGGTCCCCGAAGAGGGAGCTGTTTTTT,CASSLGRGSPKRELFF
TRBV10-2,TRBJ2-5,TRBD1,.,TGCGCCAGCAGTGAGCCTAGGGGGCGACGGCAAGAGACCCAGTACTTC,CASSEPRGRRQETQYF
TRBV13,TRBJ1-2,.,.,TGTGCCAGCAGTCCCCATTCGGACTATGGCTACACCTTC,CASSPHSDYGYTF
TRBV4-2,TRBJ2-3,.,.,TGTGCCAGCAGCCAAAATATTCTGGGTAGGGGCGATACGCAGTATTTT,CASSQNILGRGDTQYF
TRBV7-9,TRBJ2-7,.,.,TGTGCCAGCAGCTTATCAGGGGCAGGTACCTACGAGCAGTACTTC,CASSLSGAGTYEQYF